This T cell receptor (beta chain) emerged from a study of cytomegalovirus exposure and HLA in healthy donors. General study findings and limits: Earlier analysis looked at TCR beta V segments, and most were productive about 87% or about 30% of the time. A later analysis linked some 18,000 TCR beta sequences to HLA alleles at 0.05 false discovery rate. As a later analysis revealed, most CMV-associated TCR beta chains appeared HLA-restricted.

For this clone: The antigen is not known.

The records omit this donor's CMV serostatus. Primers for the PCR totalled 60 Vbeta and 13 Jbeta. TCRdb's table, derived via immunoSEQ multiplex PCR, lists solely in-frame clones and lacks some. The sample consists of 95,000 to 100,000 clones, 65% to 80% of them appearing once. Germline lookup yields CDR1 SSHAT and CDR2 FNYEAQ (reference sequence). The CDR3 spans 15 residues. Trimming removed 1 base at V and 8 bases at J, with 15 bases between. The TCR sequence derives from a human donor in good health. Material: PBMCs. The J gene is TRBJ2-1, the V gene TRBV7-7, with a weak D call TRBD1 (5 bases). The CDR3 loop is CASSLEGQGIDEQFF. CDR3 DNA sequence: TGTGCCAGCAGCTTAGAAGGTCAGGGTATCGATGAGCAGTTCTTC.